This is a list of T cell receptor beta chains from one sample in a study of T-cell memory formation after mild COVID-19. TCRdb passed the 5' RACE reads through MiXCR, listing each CDR3 protein once. The data hold 35,000 to 50,000 distinct CDR3 sequences, with approximately 9.6% observed a single time. Sequencing was done on a sample of PBMCs or a T cell subset sorted from them (not recorded which). Receptors originate from an adult woman who had mild COVID-19 (a few samples of this study predate the infection). Cell type and time point are not known. Each CDR3 is given without its conserved first and last residue.

v_call cdr3_aa
TRBV30 AWSGSRSSGTTDTQY
TRBV12-3/TRBV12-4 ASSLRDRGYEQY
TRBV7-6 ASSFDRIGAGELF
TRBV20-1 SARDRFGALRTF
TRBV18 ASSPRKNTEAF
TRBV6-1 ASSGQGAFYGYT
TRBV20-1 SARAGTHEQY
TRBV12-3/TRBV12-4 ASSTWGLAGTDTQY
TRBV29-1 SVGWRGKVTQY
TRBV7-8 ASVRTSTDTQY
TRBV7-3 ASRLQGTNSEAF
TRBV7-2 ASSLLGGGSYNEQF
TRBV10-3 AISEGFSLSSYEQY
TRBV30 ALWGGGQKY
TRBV7-9 ASSLAPSDIQY
TRBV9 ASSDRLGVDTGELF
TRBV9 ASSVDGTPGDTEAF
TRBV4-1 ASSRGLAGGTGNEQF
TRBV7-9 ASSPTFSNTEAF
TRBV7-9 ASSLALESPLH
TRBV20-1 SAREGRDYNEQF
TRBV20-1 SANVPSAYEQY
TRBV5-1 ASSSSRTGRYEQY
TRBV7-9 ASSLDGTRNEQF
TRBV6-5 ASSYSTQGRYEQY
TRBV20-1 SASGDRDGYT
TRBV16 ASSQFGGIYGYT
TRBV12-3/TRBV12-4 ASSSRQLSNTGELF
TRBV18 ASSPPVGTESGNTIY
TRBV20-1 SARVWRGGSADTQY
TRBV2 ASSDRGLSNQPQH
TRBV20-1 SARGSGKTDTQY
TRBV27 ASKSHSYGYT
TRBV2 ASSEAGRAHEQY
TRBV27 ATQGSGGPNEQF